Following are 7 T cell receptor beta chains from one sample sequenced in a study of human T cells and chemical hapten exposure. TCRdb redid the calling of the RACE reads with MiXCR, one entry per CDR3 protein. The sample consists of about 82,000 distinct CDR3 sequences, over 10% of them appearing once. Indicated time point: patch test 3, about 24 weeks after DPC sensitization. This sample's treatment: therapeutic diphenylcyclopropenone sensitization with weekly scalp DPC. The sequences come from whole blood, collected in connection with sensitization to the hapten diphenylcyclopropenone (DPC). The receptor set was obtained from a woman between 45 and 65 years old with alopecia areata. Some clones in this sample may be carry-over from other donors' samples.

In its sample, this clonotype was seen a few times. This chain uses TRBV2 with TRBJ2-7, with TRBD1 matching over 7 bases. Germline values: CDR1 SNHLY, CDR2 FYNNEI. The CDR3 consists of 14 residues. With V trimmed by 6 bases and J by 2 bases, 7 bases remained unmatched. The CDR3 region has the DNA TGTGCCAGCAGACCCGGACAGGCCCCCTACGAGCAGTACTTC. It translates to CASRPGQAPYEQYF.

The genes are TRBV12-3 or TRBV12-4 and TRBJ1-2; D call uncertain. V was cut by 6 bases and J by 7 bases, with 18 bases left in between. The CDR3 length is 14 residues. The DNA for the CDR3 is TGTGCCAGCAGCGCTCGTCGTACCCGGGGTGGCTACACCTTC. This translates into CASSARRTRGGYTF.

This clonotype came up once. V is TRBV10-2 and J is TRBJ2-5, with 13 nucleotides matching TRBD2. V was pared by 4 bases and J by 5 bases, with 13 bases of the junction left unmatched. There are 18 residues in the CDR3. Per germline, CDR1 WSHSY and CDR2 SAAADI. The CDR3 is CASSVPTSGRALGETQYF. The CDR3 nucleotides are TGCGCCAGCAGTGTACCCACTAGCGGGAGGGCCTTGGGTGAGACCCAGTACTTC.

The chain joins TRBV5-1 to TRBJ2-2; tentatively, D is TRBD1 (6 bases). CDR3 length: 15 amino acids. V shed 4 bases and J shed 1 base, with 11 bases lying between them. The germline V gene encodes CDR1 SGHRS and CDR2 YFSETQ. CDR3 sequence: CASSVDRMNTGELFF. The CDR3, as DNA: TGCGCCAGCAGCGTCGACAGGATGAACACCGGGGAGCTGTTTTTT.

This sequence joins TRBV11-2 and TRBJ1-1, with D maybe TRBD1 (5 bases). The germline gives CDR1 SGHAT, CDR2 FQNNGV. The V and J ends lost 7 bases and 5 bases respectively, with 14 bases between them. This CDR3 is built from 13 residues. The DNA for the CDR3 is TGTGCCAGCACCCTTGGGGGGAGAACTGAAGCTTTCTTT. This gives the protein CASTLGGRTEAFF.

The V gene is TRBV12-3 or TRBV12-4, the J gene TRBJ2-3; 8 nucleotides align to TRBD2. This CDR3 is 16 amino acids long. With V trimmed by 6 bases and J by 6 bases, 14 bases remained unmatched. CDR3 residues: CASRLIAGTAGDTQYF. The CDR3 nucleotides read TGTGCCAGCAGGCTAATAGCGGGAACTGCCGGGGATACGCAGTATTTT.

The chain employs TRBV20-1 and TRBJ1-5; TRBD1 matches 8 bases. The ends lost 6 bases at V and 0 bases at J; junction bases unmatched: 1. The germline CDR1 and CDR2 sequences are DFQATT and SNEGSKA (reference sequence). The CDR3 has 13 residues. CDR3 nucleotides: TGCAGTGCCGGGACAGGTAGCAATCAGCCCCAGCATTTT. Protein sequence: CSAGTGSNQPQHF.